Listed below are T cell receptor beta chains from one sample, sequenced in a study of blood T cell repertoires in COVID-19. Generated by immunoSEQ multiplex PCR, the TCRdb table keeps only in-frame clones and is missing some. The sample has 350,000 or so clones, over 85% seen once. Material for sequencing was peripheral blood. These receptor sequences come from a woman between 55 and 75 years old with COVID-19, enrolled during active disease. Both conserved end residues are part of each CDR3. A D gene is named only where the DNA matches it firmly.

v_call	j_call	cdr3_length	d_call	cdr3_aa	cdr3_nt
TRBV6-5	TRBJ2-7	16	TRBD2	CASSYATSGADYEQYF	TGTGCCAGCAGTTACGCGACTAGCGGGGCTGACTACGAGCAGTACTTC
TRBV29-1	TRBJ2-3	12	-	CSVVTWGETQYF	TGCAGCGTTGTAACCTGGGGGGAGACGCAGTATTTT
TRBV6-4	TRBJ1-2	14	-	CASSDTLGRGGYTF	TGTGCCAGCAGTGATACCCTGGGGCGGGGTGGCTACACCTTC
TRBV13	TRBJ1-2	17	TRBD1	CASSLGLGQGDNYGYTF	TGTGCCAGCAGCTTAGGTCTCGGGCAGGGGGATAACTATGGCTACACCTTC
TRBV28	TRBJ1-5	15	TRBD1	CASSRDRGRSQPQHF	TGTGCCAGCAGTCGGGACAGGGGTCGTAGTCAGCCCCAGCATTTT
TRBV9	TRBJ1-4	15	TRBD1	CASSGPGTGVEKLFF	TGTGCCAGCAGCGGGCCCGGGACAGGGGTGGAAAAACTGTTTTTT
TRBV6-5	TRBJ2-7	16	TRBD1	CASSYGWDRTSYEQYF	TGTGCCAGCAGTTACGGATGGGACAGGACTTCCTACGAGCAGTACTTC
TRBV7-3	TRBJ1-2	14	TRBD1	CASSSGTGFDGYTF	TGTGCCAGCAGCTCGGGGACAGGTTTCGATGGCTACACCTTC
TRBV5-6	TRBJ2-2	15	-	CASSLGEPNTGELFF	TGTGCCAGCAGCTTGGGCGAACCGAACACCGGGGAGCTGTTTTTT
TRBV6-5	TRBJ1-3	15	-	CASSASEGSGNTIYF	TGTGCCAGCAGCGCCTCGGAGGGCTCTGGAAACACCATATATTTT